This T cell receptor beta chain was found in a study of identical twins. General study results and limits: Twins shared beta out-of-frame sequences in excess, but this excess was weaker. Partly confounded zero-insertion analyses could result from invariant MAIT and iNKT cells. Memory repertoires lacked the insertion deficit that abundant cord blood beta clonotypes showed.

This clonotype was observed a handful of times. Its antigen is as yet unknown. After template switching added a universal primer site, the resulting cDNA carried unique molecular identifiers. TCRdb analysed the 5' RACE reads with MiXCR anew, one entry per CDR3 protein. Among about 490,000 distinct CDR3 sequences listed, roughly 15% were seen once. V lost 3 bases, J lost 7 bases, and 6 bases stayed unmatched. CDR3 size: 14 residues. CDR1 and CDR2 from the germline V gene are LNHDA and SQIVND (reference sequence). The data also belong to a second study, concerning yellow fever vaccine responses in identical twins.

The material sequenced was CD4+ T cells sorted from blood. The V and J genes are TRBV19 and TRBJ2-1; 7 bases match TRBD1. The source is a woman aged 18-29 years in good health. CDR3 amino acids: CASSMRDSGNEQFF. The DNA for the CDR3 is TGTGCCAGTAGTATGAGGGACAGTGGGAATGAGCAGTTCTTC.